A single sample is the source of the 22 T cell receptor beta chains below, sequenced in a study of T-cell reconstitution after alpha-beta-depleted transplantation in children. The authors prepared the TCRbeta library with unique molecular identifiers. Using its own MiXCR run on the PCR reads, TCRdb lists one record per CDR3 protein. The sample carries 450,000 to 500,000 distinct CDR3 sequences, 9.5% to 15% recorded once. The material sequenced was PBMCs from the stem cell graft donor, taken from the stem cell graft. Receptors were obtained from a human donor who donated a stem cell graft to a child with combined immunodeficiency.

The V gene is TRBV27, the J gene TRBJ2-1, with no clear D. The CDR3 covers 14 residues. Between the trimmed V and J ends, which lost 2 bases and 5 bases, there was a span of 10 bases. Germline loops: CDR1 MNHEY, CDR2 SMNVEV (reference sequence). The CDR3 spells CASSLEREHNEQFF. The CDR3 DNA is TGTGCCAGCAGTTTAGAGCGAGAACACAATGAGCAGTTCTTC.

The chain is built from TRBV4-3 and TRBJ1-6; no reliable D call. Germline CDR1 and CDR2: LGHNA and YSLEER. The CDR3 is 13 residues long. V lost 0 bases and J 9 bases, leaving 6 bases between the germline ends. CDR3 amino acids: CASSQDWGSPLHF. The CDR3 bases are TGCGCCAGCAGCCAAGATTGGGGTTCACCCCTCCACTTT.

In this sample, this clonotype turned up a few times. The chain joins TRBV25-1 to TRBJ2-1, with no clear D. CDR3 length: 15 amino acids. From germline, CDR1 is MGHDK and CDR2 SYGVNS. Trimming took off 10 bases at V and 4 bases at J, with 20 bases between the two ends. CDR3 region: CATTPGGPAYNEQFF. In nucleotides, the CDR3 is TGTGCCACCACTCCGGGTGGCCCGGCGTACAATGAGCAGTTCTTC.

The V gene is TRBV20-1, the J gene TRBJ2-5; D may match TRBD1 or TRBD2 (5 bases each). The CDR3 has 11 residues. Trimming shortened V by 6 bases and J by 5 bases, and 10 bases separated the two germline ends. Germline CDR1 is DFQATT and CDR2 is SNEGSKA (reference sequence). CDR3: CSADWGETQYF. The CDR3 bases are TGCAGTGCGGATTGGGGGGAGACCCAGTACTTC.

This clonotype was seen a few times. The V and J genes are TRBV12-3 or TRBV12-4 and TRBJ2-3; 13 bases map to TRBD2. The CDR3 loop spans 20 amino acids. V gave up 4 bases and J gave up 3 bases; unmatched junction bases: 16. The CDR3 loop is CASSSTSGRALRVGTDTQYF. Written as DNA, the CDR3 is TGTGCCAGCAGTTCAACTAGCGGGAGGGCCCTTCGTGTCGGGACAGATACGCAGTATTTT.

The CDR3 region has the DNA TGTGCCAGCAGTTTCCAAGGGGGGGGGGTTGGCTACACCTTC. Its protein product is CASSFQGGGVGYTF. V gene TRBV28 combines with J gene TRBJ1-2, with D possibly TRBD1 on 6 matching bases. The germline CDR1 and CDR2 sequences are MDHEN and SYDVKM. V lost 3 bases to trimming and J lost 7 bases, with 15 bases between them. CDR3 length equals 14 residues.

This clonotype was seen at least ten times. The CDR3 DNA is TGCGCCAGCAGCCAAGGTCGGACAGGGGACTACGAGCAGTACTTC. Translation: CASSQGRTGDYEQYF. The rearrangement joins TRBV4-3 to TRBJ2-7; TRBD1 agrees at 9 bases. The V and J ends lost 1 base and 3 bases, in that order; junction bases with no gene match: 4. Germline CDR1 is LGHNA and CDR2 is YSLEER. This CDR3 is 15 amino acids long.

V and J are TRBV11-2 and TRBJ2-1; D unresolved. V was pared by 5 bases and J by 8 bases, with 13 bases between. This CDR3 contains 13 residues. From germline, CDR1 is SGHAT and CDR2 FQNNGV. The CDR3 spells CASSMHQVDEQFF. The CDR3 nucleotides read TGTGCCAGCAGCATGCACCAAGTCGATGAGCAGTTCTTC.

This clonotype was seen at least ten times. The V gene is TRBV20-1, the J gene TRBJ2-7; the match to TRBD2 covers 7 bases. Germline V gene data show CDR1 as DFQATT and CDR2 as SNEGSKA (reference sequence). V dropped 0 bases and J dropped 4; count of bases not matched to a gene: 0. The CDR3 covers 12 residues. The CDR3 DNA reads TGCAGTGCTAGAGAGCGGGAGTACGAGCAGTACTTC. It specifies CSAREREYEQYF.

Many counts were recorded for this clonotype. CDR3 amino acids: CASSFRDRGETQYF. The CDR3 DNA is TGTGCCAGCAGTTTTCGGGACAGGGGAGAGACCCAGTACTTC. The chain recombines TRBV12-3 or TRBV12-4 with TRBJ2-5; 10 bases agree with TRBD1. The CDR3 consists of 14 residues. The V and J ends lost 3 bases and 4 bases, in that order; junction bases with no gene match: 2.

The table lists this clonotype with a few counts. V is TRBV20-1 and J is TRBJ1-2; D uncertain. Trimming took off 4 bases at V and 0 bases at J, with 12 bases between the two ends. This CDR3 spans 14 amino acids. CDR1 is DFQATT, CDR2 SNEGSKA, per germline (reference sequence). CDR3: CSAKFLETNYGYTF. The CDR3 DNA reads TGCAGTGCTAAATTTCTAGAGACTAACTATGGCTACACCTTC.

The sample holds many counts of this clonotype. DNA of the CDR3: TGCGCCAGCAGATCCGGGACAGGGGAGAATGAGCAGTTCTTC. Protein sequence: CASRSGTGENEQFF. The chain couples TRBV5-1 to TRBJ2-1, with 10 bases identical to TRBD1. CDR1 and CDR2 (germline): SGHRS, YFSETQ. After removal of 5 bases from V and 7 bases from J, the junction contained 6 bases not matched to a gene. This CDR3 spans 14 amino acids.

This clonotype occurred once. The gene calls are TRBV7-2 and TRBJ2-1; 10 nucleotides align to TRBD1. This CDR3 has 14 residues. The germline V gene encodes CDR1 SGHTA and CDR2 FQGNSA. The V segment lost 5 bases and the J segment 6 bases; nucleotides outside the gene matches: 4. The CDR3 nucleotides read TGTGCCAGCAGCCAGGACAGGGGGATCAATGAGCAGTTCTTC. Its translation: CASSQDRGINEQFF.

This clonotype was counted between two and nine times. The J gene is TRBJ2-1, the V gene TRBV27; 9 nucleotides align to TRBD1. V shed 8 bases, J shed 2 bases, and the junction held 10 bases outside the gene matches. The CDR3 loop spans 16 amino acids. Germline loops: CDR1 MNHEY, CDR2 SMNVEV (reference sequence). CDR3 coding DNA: TGTGCCAGCGCAACACTCGGGACAGGGACCTACAATGAGCAGTTCTTC. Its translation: CASATLGTGTYNEQFF.

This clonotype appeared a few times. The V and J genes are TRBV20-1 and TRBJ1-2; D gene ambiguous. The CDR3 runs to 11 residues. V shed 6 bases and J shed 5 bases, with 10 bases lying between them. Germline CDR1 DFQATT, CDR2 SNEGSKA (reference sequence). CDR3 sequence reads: CSAEAGYGYTF. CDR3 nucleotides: TGCAGTGCCGAAGCTGGGTATGGCTACACCTTC.

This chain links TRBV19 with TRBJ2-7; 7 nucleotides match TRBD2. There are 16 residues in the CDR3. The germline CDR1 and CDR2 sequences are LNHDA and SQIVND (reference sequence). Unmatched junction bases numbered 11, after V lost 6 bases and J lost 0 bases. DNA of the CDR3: TGTGCCAGTAGCAGACCCGGGACTACCGGCTCCTACGAGCAGTACTTC. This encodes CASSRPGTTGSYEQYF.

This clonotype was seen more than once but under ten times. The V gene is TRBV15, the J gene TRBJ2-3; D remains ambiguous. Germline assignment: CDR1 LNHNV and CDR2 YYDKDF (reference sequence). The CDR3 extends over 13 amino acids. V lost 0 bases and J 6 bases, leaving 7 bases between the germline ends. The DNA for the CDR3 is TGTGCCACCAGCAGAGAAGCAACCGATACGCAGTATTTT. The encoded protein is CATSREATDTQYF.

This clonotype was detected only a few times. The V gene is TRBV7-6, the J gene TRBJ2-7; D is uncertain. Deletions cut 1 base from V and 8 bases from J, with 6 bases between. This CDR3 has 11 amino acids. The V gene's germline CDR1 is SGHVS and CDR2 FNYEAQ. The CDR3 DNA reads TGTGCCAGCAGCTTAGGGGAAAAGCAGTACTTC. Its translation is CASSLGEKQYF.

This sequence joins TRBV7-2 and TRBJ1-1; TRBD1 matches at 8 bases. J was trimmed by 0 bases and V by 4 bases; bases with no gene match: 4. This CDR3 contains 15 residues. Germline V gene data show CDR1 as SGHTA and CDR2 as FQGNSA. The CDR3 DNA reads TGTGCCAGCAGCTCAGGACAGGGCATGAACACTGAAGCTTTCTTT. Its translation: CASSSGQGMNTEAFF.

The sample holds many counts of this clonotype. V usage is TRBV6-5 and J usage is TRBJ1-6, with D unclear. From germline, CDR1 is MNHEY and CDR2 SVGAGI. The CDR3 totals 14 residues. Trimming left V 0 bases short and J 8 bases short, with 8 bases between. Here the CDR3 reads CASSYSPGDSPLHF. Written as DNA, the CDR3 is TGTGCCAGCAGTTACTCACCAGGCGATTCACCCCTCCACTTT.

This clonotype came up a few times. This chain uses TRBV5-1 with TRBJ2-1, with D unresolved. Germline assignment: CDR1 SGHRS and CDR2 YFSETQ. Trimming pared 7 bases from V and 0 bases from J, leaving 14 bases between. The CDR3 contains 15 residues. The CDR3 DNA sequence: TGCGCCAGCGTTGATGGTAGTGACTCCTACAATGAGCAGTTCTTC. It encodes CASVDGSDSYNEQFF.

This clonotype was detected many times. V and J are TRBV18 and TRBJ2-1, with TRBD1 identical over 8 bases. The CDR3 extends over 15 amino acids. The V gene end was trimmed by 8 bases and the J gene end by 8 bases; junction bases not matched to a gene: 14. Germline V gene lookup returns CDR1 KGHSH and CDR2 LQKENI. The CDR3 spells CASGSGTGSWDEQFF. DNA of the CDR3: TGTGCCAGCGGATCCGGGACAGGATCGTGGGATGAGCAGTTCTTC.